These 24 T cell receptor beta chains originate from one sample sequenced in a study of T cell repertoires in cytomegalovirus infection. TCRdb fed the reads into MiXCR, producing one record per CDR3 protein. The sample consists of approximately 990,000 distinct CDR3 sequences, 31% of them appearing once. For these TCRs, the target antigens are not known. Sequencing used cultured CD8+ T cells from PBMCs, obtained from culture after CMV antigen stimulation. The receptors come from a human donor in good health (CMV status not recorded). Some clones in this sample may be carry-over from other donors' samples.

This clonotype was detected a few times. This sequence joins TRBV6-2 or TRBV6-3 and TRBJ2-7; D is undetermined. CDR1 is MNHEY and CDR2 is SVGEGT in the germline V gene. This CDR3 comprises 14 residues. V lost 2 bases and J lost 4, with 12 bases in between. CDR3 region: CASSYAAGVYEQYV. The CDR3 DNA follows: TGTGCCAGCAGTTACGCTGCAGGAGTTTACGAGCAGTACGTC.

This clonotype was observed a few times. This chain links TRBV19 with TRBJ2-1, with D hard to call. This CDR3 has 15 amino acids. Trimming cost V 7 bases and J 0 bases, with 13 bases left between them. Looked up from germline, CDR1 is LNHDA and CDR2 is SQIVND (reference sequence). The CDR3 DNA reads as TGTGCCAGTATAGACGTGGCGAGCTCCTACAATGAGCAGTTCTTC. Translating it yields CASIDVASSYNEQFF.

At least ten counts were recorded for this clonotype. The chain has TRBV7-2 and TRBJ1-5; possible D gene TRBD1, 6 bases. CDR3 length equals 15 residues. Germline assignment: CDR1 SGHTA and CDR2 FQGNSA. Trimming took 5 bases from V and 4 from J, leaving 15 bases between them. CDR3 DNA sequence: TGTGCCAGCAGCCTGGGGCGGACAGAGAATCAGCCCCAGCATTTT. It translates to CASSLGRTENQPQHF.

In its sample, this clonotype was seen many times. The genes are TRBV6-5 and TRBJ1-6; D uncertain. Trimming pared 0 bases from V and 9 bases from J, leaving 9 bases between. Germline-derived CDR1 and CDR2 are MNHEY and SVGAGI. The CDR3 loop spans 14 amino acids. Here the CDR3 DNA reads TGTGCCAGCAGTTACTCGGTCGACTTTTCACCCCTCCACTTT. It yields the protein CASSYSVDFSPLHF.

Only a few counts were recorded for this clonotype. The chain recombines TRBV12-3 or TRBV12-4 with TRBJ2-7; tentatively, D is TRBD1 or TRBD2 (6 bases each). Deletions cut 4 bases from V and 3 bases from J, with 10 bases between. CDR3 length: 13 amino acids. CDR3 sequence: CASSSEGGYEQYF. CDR3 nucleotides: TGTGCCAGCAGTTCTGAGGGGGGCTACGAGCAGTACTTC.

In its sample, this clonotype is medium-sized. The chain couples TRBV7-2 to TRBJ2-1, with a possible D match to TRBD1 (6 bases). The CDR3 totals 16 residues. The V gene's germline CDR1 is SGHTA and CDR2 FQGNSA. V dropped 1 base and J dropped 9 bases, with 19 bases sitting between them. CDR3 sequence reads: CASSLVGAALTGEQFF. The CDR3, as DNA: TGTGCCAGCAGCTTAGTGGGGGCAGCGTTGACAGGTGAGCAGTTCTTC.

The chain combines TRBV5-1 with TRBJ2-3; D gene uncertain. V was shortened by 0 bases and J by 2 bases, with 10 bases between the two germline ends. Per germline, CDR1 SGHRS and CDR2 YFSETQ. CDR3 size: 15 residues. This chain's CDR3 is CASSLEDGITDTQYF. The DNA of the CDR3 is TGCGCCAGCAGCTTGGAGGACGGTATCACAGATACGCAGTATTTT.

The V gene is TRBV2, the J gene TRBJ2-1; D remains ambiguous. Trimming pared 3 bases from V and 9 bases from J, leaving 3 bases between. The germline V gene encodes CDR1 SNHLY and CDR2 FYNNEI. The CDR3 covers 10 residues. DNA for the CDR3: TGTGCCAGCAGTGAGGGTGAGCAGTTCTTC. Its translation is CASSEGEQFF.

The table lists this clonotype with a few counts. J is TRBJ1-1 and V is TRBV10-3; 7 positions match TRBD1. The CDR3 runs 16 residues. With 2 bases clipped from V and 1 base from J, the junction kept 7 bases outside the gene matches. CDR1 is ENHRY, CDR2 SYGVKD, per germline. The CDR3 region has the DNA TGTGCCATCAGTGAGCCCGGACAGGTCACGAACACTGAAGCTTTCTTT. Protein product: CAISEPGQVTNTEAFF.

Details on this clonotype: A read error may produce the germline difference seen at one junction end. V is TRBV7-2 and J is TRBJ2-3; no reliable D call. The CDR3 loop spans 12 amino acids. From germline, CDR1 is SGHTA and CDR2 FQGNSA. The chain's CDR3 is CANSLGTDTQYF. CDR3 DNA sequence: TGTGCCAACAGCCTGGGAACAGATACGCAGTATTTT.

In this sample, this clonotype turned up many times. The chain carries TRBV7-2 and TRBJ1-5; D is unclear. This CDR3 is built from 13 residues. V gave up 5 bases and J gave up 4 bases, with 9 bases separating them. Germline loops: CDR1 SGHTA, CDR2 FQGNSA. CDR3 nucleotide sequence: TGTGCCAGCAGCCTCCGGGAGAATCAGCCCCAGCATTTT. Its protein is CASSLRENQPQHF.

CDR3 nucleotide sequence: TGTGCCAGCAGCCCACTAGCGGGGACTCCCTACAATGAGCAGTTCTTC. Protein: CASSPLAGTPYNEQFF. The chain couples TRBV5-4 to TRBJ2-1, with 10 bases matching TRBD2. The CDR3 covers 16 residues. V lost 4 bases to trimming and J lost 2 bases; unmatched junction nucleotides: 6. In germline, CDR1 is SGHNT, CDR2 YYREEE (reference sequence).

The sample holds many counts of this clonotype. The V gene is TRBV12-3 or TRBV12-4, the J gene TRBJ2-3, with D uncertain. The CDR3 runs to 17 residues. Trimming pared 3 bases from V and 0 bases from J, leaving 16 bases between. CDR3 sequence (DNA): TGTGCCAGCAGTTTCCACCTGGACGGCGGAAGCACAGATACGCAGTATTTT. Translating it yields CASSFHLDGGSTDTQYF.

Note on this clonotype: One end of the junction is discordant with germline, which a read error may explain. The chain combines TRBV15 with TRBJ1-1; TRBD1 might be the D (6 bases). The CDR3 consists of 14 residues. Germline CDR1 is LNHNV and CDR2 is YYDKDF (reference sequence). The CDR3 reads CATSRVGRGTEAFF. The DNA of the CDR3 is TGTGCCACCAGTAGAGTTGGGAGGGGGACTGAAGCTTTCTTT.

V and J are TRBV6-8 and TRBJ2-1, with a tentative D call TRBD2 (5 bases). The ends were cut back, 4 bases at V and 2 bases at J, with 12 bases in the middle. This CDR3 has 15 amino acids. The V gene's germline CDR1 is MNHGY and CDR2 SAAAGT. This CDR3 reads CASSFIDGAYNEQFF. CDR3 coding DNA: TGTGCCAGCAGTTTTATAGACGGGGCCTACAATGAGCAGTTCTTC.

The chain carries TRBV12-3 or TRBV12-4 and TRBJ2-2, with 9 bases identical to TRBD1. Unmatched junction bases numbered 16, after V lost 3 bases and J lost 2 bases. CDR3 length: 20 residues. CDR3 DNA sequence: TGTGCCAGCAGTTTTCCATCTTTGGGACAGGGAGGGAGTAACACCGGGGAGCTGTTTTTT. Its translation is CASSFPSLGQGGSNTGELFF.

Ten or more counts support this clonotype. The V call is TRBV12-3 or TRBV12-4, the J call TRBJ1-2, with D uncertain. Trimming pared 5 bases from V and 2 bases from J, leaving 9 bases between. CDR3 size: 13 residues. The chain's CDR3 is CASSLSLNYGYTF. CDR3 DNA sequence: TGTGCCAGCAGTCTGTCCTTAAACTATGGCTACACCTTC.

The chain uses TRBV20-1 and TRBJ2-7, with D uncertain. V gave up 1 base and J gave up 0 bases, with 13 bases separating them. The CDR3 loop spans 15 amino acids. Germline V gene sequence: CDR1 DFQATT, CDR2 SNEGSKA (reference sequence). CDR3 residues: CSARAPTLSSYEQYF. The DNA of the CDR3 is TGCAGTGCTAGAGCCCCGACATTGAGCTCCTACGAGCAGTACTTC.

The V and J genes are TRBV7-6 and TRBJ2-7; the D is unclear. CDR1 and CDR2 from the germline V gene are SGHVS and FNYEAQ. The V end was cut by 4 bases, the J end by 6 bases, with 10 bases between. The length of the CDR3 is 12 residues. CDR3 in amino acids: CASSSNLPEQYV. The CDR3 nucleotides read TGTGCCAGCAGCTCTAACCTACCCGAGCAGTACGTC.

This chain joins TRBV4-1 and TRBJ2-7, with D perhaps TRBD2 (5 bases). Germline loops: CDR1 MGHRA, CDR2 YSYEKL. The CDR3 consists of 15 residues. V lost 0 bases to trimming and J lost 3 bases, with 12 bases between them. Here the CDR3 DNA reads TGCGCCAGCAGCCAAGAAGTACGCGCGGGCTACGAGCAGTACTTC. This encodes CASSQEVRAGYEQYF.

This clonotype has more than one count but fewer than ten. This chain links TRBV2 with TRBJ2-3; TRBD2 is a possible D gene (5 bases). The V gene's germline CDR1 is SNHLY and CDR2 FYNNEI. The CDR3 is 15 amino acids. V shed 2 bases and J shed 4 bases, with 13 bases lying between them. CDR3 nucleotide sequence: TGTGCCAGCAGTGAAATGGTAGCGATGGCAGATACGCAGTATTTT. It codes for CASSEMVAMADTQYF.

This clonotype was seen ten or more times. The chain links TRBV7-4 to TRBJ2-6; unclear D gene. This CDR3 has 15 residues. Trimming removed 1 base at V and 0 bases at J, with 4 bases between. Germline V CDR1 and CDR2: SGHVT, SQSDAQ. The CDR3: CASSLEGSGANVLTF. CDR3 in DNA: TGTGCCAGCAGCTTAGAGGGCTCTGGGGCCAACGTCCTGACTTTC.

The chain links TRBV7-6 to TRBJ1-2; D remains unclear. Germline CDR1 SGHVS, CDR2 FNYEAQ. The germline V and J ends were trimmed by 1 base and 8 bases, with 8 bases remaining between them. There are 12 residues in the CDR3. CDR3: CASSLDDGGYTF. The CDR3 DNA sequence: TGTGCCAGCAGCTTAGATGATGGCGGCTACACCTTC.

The chain couples TRBV12-3 or TRBV12-4 to TRBJ2-5, with D unresolved. V was shortened by 5 bases and J by 5 bases, with 18 bases between the two germline ends. The CDR3 has 15 residues. This CDR3 is CASSLSDGNWETQYF. In DNA, the CDR3 is TGTGCCAGCAGTCTCTCCGATGGCAACTGGGAGACCCAGTACTTC.